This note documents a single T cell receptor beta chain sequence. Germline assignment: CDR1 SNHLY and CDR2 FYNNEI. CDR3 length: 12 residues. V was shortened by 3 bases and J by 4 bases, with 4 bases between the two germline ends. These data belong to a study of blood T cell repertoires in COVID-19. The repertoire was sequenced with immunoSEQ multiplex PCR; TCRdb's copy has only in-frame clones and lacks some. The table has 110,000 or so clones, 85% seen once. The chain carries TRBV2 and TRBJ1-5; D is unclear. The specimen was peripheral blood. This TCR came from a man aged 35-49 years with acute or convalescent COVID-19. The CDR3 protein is CASSDPNQPQHF. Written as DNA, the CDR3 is TGTGCCAGCAGTGACCCGAATCAGCCCCAGCATTTT.